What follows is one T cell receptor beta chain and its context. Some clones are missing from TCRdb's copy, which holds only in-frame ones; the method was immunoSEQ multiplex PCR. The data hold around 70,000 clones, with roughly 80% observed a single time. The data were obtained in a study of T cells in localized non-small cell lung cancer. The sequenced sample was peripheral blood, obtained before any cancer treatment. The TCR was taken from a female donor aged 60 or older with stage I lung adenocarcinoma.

The CDR3, as DNA: TGTGCCAGCAGTTTACTCCGGGCGCCCTATGGCTACACCTTC. It yields the protein CASSLLRAPYGYTF. This rearrangement joins TRBV28 to TRBJ1-2, with D hard to call. The CDR3 is 14 residues long. Per the germline V gene, CDR1 is MDHEN and CDR2 is SYDVKM. V lost 2 bases to trimming and J lost 4 bases, with 11 bases between them.